This paragraph reports one T cell receptor (beta chain). Its antigen is not known. V shed 3 bases and J 6 bases; nucleotides not matched to a gene: 11. The CDR3 sequence is 17 residues long. Germline CDR1 and CDR2: KGHSH and LQKENI. The sample belongs to a study of chemoradiotherapy in HPV16-positive cancers. Background on the study: Functional T-cell assays on two HPV16-positive patients' cells defined candidate HPV-specific clones and common TCR motifs.

Findings and limits, study-wide: Candidate HPV-specific clones and E7-related TCR motifs grew in tumor during treatment.

Only in-frame clones appear in the TCRdb table, and some are missing; sequencing was by immunoSEQ multiplex PCR. The sample comprises around 20,000 clones, 73% of which are singletons, and roughly 2.6% rests with the top ten. The receptor was isolated from a human donor with HPV-associated anogenital cancer. This specimen was taken from a patient who underwent chemoradiotherapy. The chain recombines TRBV18 with TRBJ1-6; TRBD1 agrees at 7 bases. CDR3: CASSPIEGGATNSPLHF. In DNA, the CDR3 is TGTGCCAGCTCACCCATTGAAGGGGGCGCGACTAATTCACCCCTCCACTTT. Variable domain in full (rest from reference TRBV18 and TRBJ1-6): NAGVMQNPRHLVRRRGQEARLRCSPMKGHSHVYWYRQLPEEGLKFMVYLQKENIIDESGMPKERFSAEFPKEGPSILRIQQVVRGDSAAYFCASSPIEGGATNSPLHFGNGTRLTVT.